This T cell receptor beta chain was profiled in a study of T cells in localized non-small cell lung cancer. CDR1 and CDR2 (germline): MNHNS, SASEGT. Deletions cut 4 bases from V and 6 bases from J, with 12 bases between. The CDR3 is 14 amino acids. Sequenced by immunoSEQ multiplex PCR; TCRdb stores in-frame clones only, minus some. This sample has fewer than 35,000 clones; roughly 91% occur once, and the top ten carry just under 3%. The chain is built from TRBV6-1 and TRBJ1-4; a possible D gene is TRBD1 (5 bases). This receptor was taken from an older female donor with stage I lung adenocarcinoma. The sample in question was peripheral blood, obtained before any cancer treatment. The CDR3 region has the DNA TGTGCCAGCAGTGCCAGGCGGGGGGATGAAAAACTGTTTTTT. Amino acid sequence: CASSARRGDEKLFF.